This T cell receptor beta chain was sequenced in a study of T cells after yellow fever vaccination. Study-level background: Low-cell-number fractions were prepared with SMART-Seq v4 Ultra Low Input. Study observations and caveats: Abundant clonotypes from the bulk population could contaminate FACS-sorted repertoires.

TCRdb called the 5' RACE reads again in MiXCR, with one record for every CDR3 protein. The sample shows roughly 330,000 distinct CDR3 sequences, roughly 6.8% of them seen only once. The sample holds a few counts of this clonotype. Its matching antigen is unknown. Germline loops: CDR1 SGHRS, CDR2 YFSETQ. V was shortened by 0 bases and J by 8 bases, with 11 bases between the two germline ends. This CDR3 spans 14 amino acids. The sample in question was PBMCs, obtained about 49 days after the first yellow fever vaccination. The chain combines TRBV5-1 with TRBJ1-4, with D possibly being TRBD1 (5 bases). This clonotype originated in a man younger than 35 who received the YFV17D yellow fever vaccine. CDR3 DNA sequence: TGCGCCAGCAGCTTGGTTGGGGGTGACGAAAAACTGTTTTTT. This translates into CASSLVGGDEKLFF. The full variable domain, in which reference TRBV5-1 and TRBJ1-4 provide the parts outside the CDR3, is KAGVTQTPRYLIKTRGQQVTLSCSPISGHRSVSWYQQTPGQGLQFLFEYFSETQRNKGNFPGRFSGRQFSNSRSEMNVSTLELGDSALYLCASSLVGGDEKLFFGSGTQLSVL.